The sequence of this TCR beta chain was determined in a study of cytomegalovirus exposure and HLA in healthy donors. Study-wide context: Earlier findings included about 120 million unique TCR beta sequences obtained from 150 million to 200 million T cells.

This clone was seen a few times. Its specificity is not known. PCR employed 60 Vbeta and 13 Jbeta primers. As processed by the authors: In a later analysis, the count reached some 83 million unique TCR beta chains, with 10 million to 14 million shared. Using immunoSEQ multiplex PCR, the repertoire was profiled, and TCRdb retains in-frame clones only, with some absent. V, J and clone size are those of that table, while D and trimming were read from the DNA. The sample yields around 200,000 clones, 70% to 80% seen once. Broader study findings: When analyzed later, the rates of TCR association showed variation by HLA locus, with DRB1 the most and HLA-C the fewest. Investigators reported fewer than 200 TCR beta chains as tied to cytomegalovirus.

This CDR3 is built from 13 residues. Germline V lookup: CDR1 MNHNS, CDR2 SASEGT. The chain links TRBV6-1 to TRBJ2-5, with D possibly matching TRBD2 (5 bases). TRBJ2-7 explains the end of the DNA better; the J call may be wrong. Sequenced material: PBMCs. The receptor comes from a woman aged 25 to 45 in good health and CMV-seropositive. Here the CDR3 DNA reads TGTGCCAGCATTCGGGGATTAACCTACGAGCAGTACTTC. The encoded protein is CASIRGLTYEQYF.